This is a list of T cell receptor beta chains from one sample in a study of T-cell memory formation after mild COVID-19. TCRdb reprocessed the 5' RACE reads via MiXCR and lists one record per CDR3 protein. The sample gives approximately 350,000 distinct CDR3 sequences, 10% to 15% of which show up once; roughly a fifth is in the top ten. The sample taken for sequencing was PBMCs or a T cell subset sorted from them (not recorded which). Receptors were obtained from a man younger than 35 who had mild COVID-19 (a few samples of this study predate the infection). Cell type and time point are not known. Each CDR3 is given with its conserved first and last residue. D genes are given only for firm matches. The size entry is marked missing in some rows and otherwise reads once, few, many or a size class.

>TRBJ2-2|TRBV4-3|TRBD2|few
CASSHRLAGSDTGELFF
TGCGCCAGCAGCCACCGACTAGCGGGGAGTGACACCGGGGAGCTGTTTTTT
>TRBJ2-3|TRBV20-1|TRBD2|many
CSARASGGAGRSSTDTQYF
TGCAGTGCTAGAGCAAGCGGGGGGGCCGGCAGATCGAGCACAGATACGCAGTATTTT
>TRBJ1-6|TRBV7-9|NA|few
CAGKGRTNSPLHF
TGTGCCGGCAAAGGACGTACGAATTCACCCCTCCACTTT
>TRBJ2-5|TRBV11-2|TRBD2|NA
CASSLGRLAGGQETQYF
TGTGCCAGCAGCTTGGGAAGACTAGCGGGGGGGCAGGAGACCCAGTACTTC
>TRBJ2-3|TRBV7-2|TRBD2|many
CASHSGGHDTQYF
TGTGCCAGCCATAGCGGGGGGCACGATACGCAGTATTTT
>TRBJ2-5|TRBV20-1|NA|few
CSANGNVYQETQYF
TGCAGTGCTAACGGCAACGTGTACCAAGAGACCCAGTACTTC
>TRBJ2-5|TRBV7-2|NA|many
CASSLGSGAQETQYF
TGTGCCAGCAGCTTAGGATCCGGGGCCCAAGAGACCCAGTACTTC
>TRBJ1-2|TRBV7-2|TRBD1|NA
CASRGDRAYGYTF
TGTGCCAGCAGGGGGGACAGGGCCTATGGCTACACCTTC
>TRBJ2-1|TRBV9|NA|few
CASSVVSGANEQFF
TGTGCCAGCAGCGTAGTGTCAGGGGCGAATGAGCAGTTCTTC
>TRBJ1-5|TRBV30|NA|NA
CAWSRQGNQPQHF
TGTGCCTGGAGTCGACAGGGCAATCAGCCCCAGCATTTT
>TRBJ2-1|TRBV19|TRBD1|NA
CASSAGQDNEQFF
TGTGCCAGTAGTGCCGGACAGGACAATGAGCAGTTCTTC
>TRBJ1-2|TRBV11-2|NA|few
CASSLDPSFRGYTF
TGTGCCAGCAGCTTAGATCCCAGCTTTCGTGGCTACACCTTC
>TRBJ1-1|TRBV15|TRBD1|few
CATQDRDRLNTEAFF
TGTGCCACCCAGGACAGGGATCGATTGAACACTGAAGCTTTCTTT
>TRBJ1-2|TRBV20-1|NA|few
CSANPLRGNYGYTF
TGCAGTGCCAACCCTCTGAGGGGTAACTATGGCTACACCTTC
>TRBJ1-1|TRBV29-1|NA|NA
CSVEDREVGTEAFF
TGCAGCGTTGAAGATCGGGAAGTGGGCACTGAAGCTTTCTTT
>TRBJ2-1|TRBV15|NA|few
CATSRGLEATSSYNEQFF
TGTGCCACCAGCAGAGGTCTAGAGGCCACTAGCTCCTACAATGAGCAGTTCTTC
>TRBJ1-2|TRBV4-1|TRBD1|few
CASSHLLRQGATYGYTF
TGCGCCAGCAGCCACCTTCTAAGACAGGGGGCAACTTATGGCTACACCTTC
>TRBJ1-1|TRBV12-3/TRBV12-4|NA|NA
CASTLQAPNTEAFF
TGTGCCAGCACCCTACAGGCCCCGAACACTGAAGCTTTCTTT
>TRBJ2-2|TRBV5-1|TRBD1|many
CASSPGTGDTGELFF
TGCGCCAGCAGCCCCGGGACAGGGGACACCGGGGAGCTGTTTTTT
>TRBJ1-4|TRBV12-3/TRBV12-4|NA|many
CASRLQGVGEKLFF
TGTGCCAGCAGGCTCCAGGGTGTTGGTGAAAAACTGTTTTTT
>TRBJ1-1|TRBV4-1|NA|many
CASSQDRRRGMNTEAFF
TGCGCCAGCAGCCAAGATAGACGGAGGGGTATGAACACTGAAGCTTTCTTT
>TRBJ1-5|TRBV3-1|NA|NA
CASSPWRGRDQPQHF
TGTGCCAGCAGCCCCTGGAGGGGACGGGATCAGCCCCAGCATTTT
>TRBJ1-3|TRBV5-1|NA|many
CASSPDRQGDSGNTIYF
TGCGCCAGCAGCCCCGACCGACAAGGCGACTCTGGAAACACCATATATTTT
>TRBJ1-1|TRBV6-5|NA|NA
CASRQGSHTEAFF
TGTGCCAGCCGCCAGGGGAGCCACACTGAAGCTTTCTTT
>TRBJ2-2|TRBV19|TRBD2|NA
CASSIAGETGELFF
TGTGCCAGTAGTATTGCGGGGGAAACCGGGGAGCTGTTTTTT
>TRBJ2-5|TRBV27|NA|NA
CASARGYGGEETQYF
TGTGCCAGCGCCCGGGGATACGGGGGCGAGGAGACCCAGTACTTC
>TRBJ2-5|TRBV5-5|NA|NA
CASSLEGHLQETQYF
TGTGCCAGCAGCTTAGAGGGACACCTACAAGAGACCCAGTACTTC